These 10 T cell receptor beta chains originate from one sample sequenced in a study of T cells after somatic rescue of genetic block. The method was immunoSEQ multiplex PCR; TCRdb's version includes in-frame clones alone and lacks a portion of them. The top ten hold approximately 3% of the sample, which has about 67,000 clones, 92% seen once. Specimen: peripheral blood mononuclear cells (PBMCs). These TCRs come from a man aged 40-55 years.

As regards this clone: Other nucleotide sequences in the sample specify the same CDR3. This sequence joins TRBV19 and TRBJ1-5; D gene ambiguous. The ends were cut back, 2 bases at V and 0 bases at J, with 5 bases in the middle. Germline loops: CDR1 LNHDA, CDR2 SQIVND (reference sequence). The CDR3 sequence is 14 residues long. This CDR3 is CASSIRGSNQPQHF. For the CDR3, the DNA is TGTGCCAGTAGTATAAGAGGTAGCAATCAGCCCCAGCATTTT.

This rearrangement joins TRBV25-1 to TRBJ2-3, with 11 bases fitting TRBD2. After removal of 5 bases from V and 4 bases from J, the junction contained 5 bases not matched to a gene. This CDR3 spans 15 amino acids. CDR1 is MGHDK and CDR2 is SYGVNS in the germline V gene. This chain's CDR3 is CASSQLAGDPDTQYF. CDR3 in DNA: TGTGCCAGCAGTCAACTAGCGGGAGACCCAGATACGCAGTATTTT. Full variable domain (remainder filled in from reference TRBV25-1 and TRBJ2-3): EADIYQTPRYLVIGTGKKITLECSQTMGHDKMYWYQQDPGMELHLIHYSYGVNSTEKGDLSSESTVSRIRTEHFPLTLESARPSHTSQYLCASSQLAGDPDTQYFGPGTRLTVL.

V gene TRBV2 combines with J gene TRBJ2-3; possible D gene TRBD2, 5 bases. The CDR3 is 15 residues long. V was shortened by 8 bases and J by 0 bases, with 15 bases between the two germline ends. Per the germline V gene, CDR1 is SNHLY and CDR2 is FYNNEI. CDR3 in DNA: TGTGCCAGCGAAACACGTGGAGGTAGCACAGATACGCAGTATTTT. Its protein is CASETRGGSTDTQYF.

This clone was observed a few times. The chain couples TRBV6-1 to TRBJ2-7; D may correspond to TRBD1 or TRBD2 (5 bases each). The length of the CDR3 is 14 residues. Per the germline V gene, CDR1 is MNHNS and CDR2 is SASEGT. V shed 6 bases and J shed 3 bases, with 15 bases lying between them. In nucleotides, the CDR3 is TGTGCCAGCAGCCTTGGGGGTGACTACTACGAGCAGTACTTC. It specifies CASSLGGDYYEQYF.

The V gene is TRBV5-4, the J gene TRBJ2-1; 11 positions match TRBD1. The CDR3 covers 16 residues. In germline, CDR1 is SGHNT, CDR2 YYREEE (reference sequence). V gave up 4 bases and J gave up 7 bases; unmatched junction bases: 10. CDR3 in amino acids: CASSGVGTGGTNEQFF. The DNA for the CDR3 is TGTGCCAGCAGCGGGGTAGGGACAGGGGGTACAAATGAGCAGTTCTTC.

The genes are TRBV6-1 and TRBJ2-2; TRBD1 matches at 7 bases. With 5 bases clipped from V and 3 bases from J, the junction kept 3 bases outside the gene matches. This CDR3 has 14 amino acids. CDR1 is MNHNS, CDR2 SASEGT, per germline. CDR3: CASSRQGDTGELFF. For the CDR3, the DNA is TGTGCCAGCAGTCGACAGGGAGACACCGGGGAGCTGTTTTTT.

The rearrangement uses TRBV6-6 and TRBJ1-6, with D possibly being TRBD1 (6 bases). CDR3 size: 15 residues. Germline CDR1 and CDR2: MNHNY and SVGAGI (reference sequence). Between the trimmed V and J ends, which lost 0 bases and 5 bases, there was a span of 8 bases. The CDR3 sequence is CASSYSRQDNSPLHF. CDR3 DNA sequence: TGTGCCAGCAGTTACTCAAGACAGGATAATTCACCCCTCCACTTT.

As DNA, the CDR3 is TGTGCCAGCAGTGAATGGAACACCGGGGAGCTGTTTTTT. It specifies CASSEWNTGELFF. The chain recombines TRBV2 with TRBJ2-2; D is unresolved. This CDR3 is 13 amino acids long. Germline assignment: CDR1 SNHLY and CDR2 FYNNEI. The V end lost 2 bases, the J end lost 1 base, and 2 bases lay between the germline ends.

This clone was seen more than once but under ten times. The chain has TRBV9 and TRBJ1-6; D may be TRBD1 (5 bases). The V end lost 0 bases, the J end lost 9 bases, and 13 bases lay between the germline ends. The CDR3 is 15 residues long. Germline V gives CDR1 SGDLS, CDR2 YYNGEE. Written as DNA, the CDR3 is TGTGCCAGCAGCGTAGGGCGGGGCGATACTTCACCCCTCCACTTT. This gives the protein CASSVGRGDTSPLHF.

The chain links TRBV6-5 to TRBJ2-2; a possible D gene is TRBD1 (7 bases). CDR3 length: 14 residues. The V and J ends lost 7 bases and 6 bases respectively, with 15 bases between them. Germline CDR1 is MNHEY and CDR2 is SVGAGI. This CDR3 reads CASTKPGGSGELFF. The DNA for the CDR3 is TGTGCCAGCACCAAACCAGGGGGGTCCGGGGAGCTGTTTTTT.